This T cell receptor (beta chain) was documented in a study of T cells in Graves' hyperthyroidism and ophthalmopathy. There are many counts of this clonotype. Germline lookup yields CDR1 MDHEN and CDR2 SYDVKM. V gave up 1 base and J gave up 2 bases; unmatched junction bases: 23. CDR3 size: 22 residues. TCR beta CDR3 regions were amplified from RNA transcripts. A set of HTBI primers served as the primers for a first-round RT-PCR of the TCR CDR3. TCRdb passed the multiplex PCR reads through MiXCR, listing each CDR3 protein once. The sample includes hundreds of thousands of distinct CDR3 sequences, around 17% of them seen just once.

The receptor's source is a woman in her late teens or twenties with Graves' ophthalmopathy. The chain is built from TRBV28 and TRBJ2-1, with 7 positions matching TRBD2. Material for sequencing was blood. CDR3 amino acids: CASSLLGWGGGTTIKTYNEQFF. The CDR3 DNA follows: TGTGCCAGCAGTTTATTAGGGTGGGGCGGGGGTACAACGATCAAAACCTACAATGAGCAGTTCTTC.